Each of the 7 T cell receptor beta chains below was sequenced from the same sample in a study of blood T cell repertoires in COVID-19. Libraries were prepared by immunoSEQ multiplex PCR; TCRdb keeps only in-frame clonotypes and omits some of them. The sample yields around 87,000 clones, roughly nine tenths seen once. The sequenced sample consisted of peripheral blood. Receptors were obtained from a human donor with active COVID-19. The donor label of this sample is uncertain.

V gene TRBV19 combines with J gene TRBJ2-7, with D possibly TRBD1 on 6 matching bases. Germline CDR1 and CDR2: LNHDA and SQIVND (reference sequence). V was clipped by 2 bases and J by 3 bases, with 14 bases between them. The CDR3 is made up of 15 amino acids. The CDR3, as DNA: TGTGCCAGTAGTATAACCCGGGACATTCTCTACGAGCAGTACTTC. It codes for CASSITRDILYEQYF.

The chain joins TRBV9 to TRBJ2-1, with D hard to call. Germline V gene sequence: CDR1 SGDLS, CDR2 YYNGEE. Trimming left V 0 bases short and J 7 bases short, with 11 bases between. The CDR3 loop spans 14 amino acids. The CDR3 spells CASSVGISLNEQFF. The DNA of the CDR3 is TGTGCCAGCAGCGTAGGTATTAGTTTAAATGAGCAGTTCTTC.

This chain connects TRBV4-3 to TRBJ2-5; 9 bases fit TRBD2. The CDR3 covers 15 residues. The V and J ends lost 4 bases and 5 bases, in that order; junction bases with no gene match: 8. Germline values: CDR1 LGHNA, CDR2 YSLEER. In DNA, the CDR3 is TGCGCCAGCAGCCCTGCGGGGGGGGCCATGGAGACCCAGTACTTC. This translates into CASSPAGGAMETQYF.

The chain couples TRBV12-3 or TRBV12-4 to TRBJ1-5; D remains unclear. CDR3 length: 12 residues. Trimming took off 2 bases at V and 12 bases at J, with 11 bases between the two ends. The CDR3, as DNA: TGTGCCAGCAGTTTAAATAGAGTATACCAGCATTTT. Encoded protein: CASSLNRVYQHF.

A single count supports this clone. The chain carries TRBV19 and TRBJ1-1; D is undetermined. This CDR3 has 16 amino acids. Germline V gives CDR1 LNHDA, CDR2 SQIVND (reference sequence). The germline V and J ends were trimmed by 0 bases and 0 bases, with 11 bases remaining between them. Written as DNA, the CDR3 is TGTGCCAGTAGTATAGATCTGAGGGATATGAACACTGAAGCTTTCTTT. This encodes CASSIDLRDMNTEAFF. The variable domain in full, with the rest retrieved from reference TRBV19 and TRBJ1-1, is DGGITQSPKYLFRKEGQNVTLSCEQNLNHDAMYWYRQDPGQGLRLIYYSQIVNDFQKGDIAEGYSVSREKKESFPLTVTSAQKNPTAFYLCASSIDLRDMNTEAFFGQGTRLTVV.

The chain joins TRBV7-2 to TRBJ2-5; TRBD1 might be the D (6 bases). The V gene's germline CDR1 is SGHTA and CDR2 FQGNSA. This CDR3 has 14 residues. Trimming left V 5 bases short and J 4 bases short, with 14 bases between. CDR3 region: CASSPQGFAETQYF. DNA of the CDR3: TGTGCCAGCAGCCCTCAGGGGTTTGCAGAGACCCAGTACTTC.

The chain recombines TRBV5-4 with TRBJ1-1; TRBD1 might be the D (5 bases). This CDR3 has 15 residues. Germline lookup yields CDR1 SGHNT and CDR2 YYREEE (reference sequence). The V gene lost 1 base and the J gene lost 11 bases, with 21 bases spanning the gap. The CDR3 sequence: CASSLWSAGVRSAFF. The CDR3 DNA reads TGTGCCAGCAGCTTGTGGTCCGCGGGGGTGCGGTCGGCTTTCTTT.